The clone carrying this TCR beta chain was counted many times. The record originates from a study of spatial heterogeneity in lung cancer. Study as a whole: There were 75 or so donors, all of them untreated patients with early-stage non-small cell lung cancer. PBMC samples from follow-up, when available, were sequenced at a median of approximately 24 months post-resection. Beta-chain sequences consistently outnumbered alpha-chain sequences in detection.

The time point was: blood at routine non-recurrence follow-up after resection. No cells were sorted before sequencing. The whole RNA sequenced was extracted from tumor, nontumor lung or frozen PBMC. The presence of a unique molecular identifier marked each TCR cDNA molecule. One entry per CDR3 protein, called by TCRdb with MiXCR from the 5' RACE reads. The table lists about 52,000 distinct CDR3 sequences, 7.4% of them singletons. The CDR3 is 14 amino acids. The J segment lost 8 bases and the V segment lost 7 bases, leaving 10 bases of the junction unmatched. Germline CDR1 is MNHEY and CDR2 is SVGAGI. Sequencing was performed on PBMCs, taken at follow-up. This TCR derives from a female donor with early-stage non-small cell lung cancer. V usage is TRBV6-5 and J usage is TRBJ2-1; 8 bases align to TRBD2. In DNA form, the CDR3 reads TGTGCCAGCACGGGGGGGGCTCTCTTCCATGAGCAGTTCTTC. This codes for CASTGGALFHEQFF.